The 17 T cell receptor beta chains below all came from one sample that was sequenced in a study of T cell responses to AZD1222 COVID-19 vaccine. TCRdb's copy holds only in-frame clones and misses some; the assay was immunoSEQ multiplex PCR. The table has more than 110,000 clones, over 75% seen once. The specimen comprised peripheral blood, sampled on day 0 of AZD1222 vaccination. The source of these receptors is an adult in good health.

This clone was detected only a few times. The chain is built from TRBV24-1 and TRBJ1-6, with D unresolved. V was pared by 2 bases and J by 14 bases, with 9 bases between. The CDR3 length is 12 residues. Per germline, CDR1 KGHDR and CDR2 SFDVKD. CDR3 in DNA: TGTGCCACCAGTGATTCGAGCGGAGCCCTCCACTTT. This translates into CATSDSSGALHF.

J is TRBJ2-1 and V is TRBV27; TRBD1 agrees at 10 bases. V gave up 7 bases and J gave up 4 bases; unmatched junction bases: 4. Germline values: CDR1 MNHEY, CDR2 SMNVEV (reference sequence). This CDR3 has 14 amino acids. The CDR3 sequence: CASTRDRGYNEQFF. In DNA form, the CDR3 reads TGTGCCAGCACCCGGGACAGGGGTTACAATGAGCAGTTCTTC.

This clone was picked up many times. The chain has TRBV11-2 and TRBJ1-2, with D perhaps matching TRBD1 (5 bases). Germline V CDR1 and CDR2: SGHAT, FQNNGV. CDR3 length equals 15 residues. V lost 4 bases, J lost 4 bases, and 16 bases lay in between. CDR3 DNA: TGTGCCAGCAGCTCCGGGACGGCCAACATCTATGGCTACACCTTC. Protein product: CASSSGTANIYGYTF. The whole variable domain, remainder taken from reference TRBV11-2 and TRBJ1-2, is EAGVAQSPRYKIIEKRQSVAFWCNPISGHATLYWYQQILGQGPKLLIQFQNNGVVDDSQLPKDRFSAERLKGVDSTLKIQPAKLEDSAVYLCASSSGTANIYGYTFGSGTRLTVV.

The rearrangement joins TRBV20-1 to TRBJ1-1, with D possibly TRBD1 on 5 matching bases. V was trimmed by 3 bases and J by 1 base, leaving 9 bases between them. Germline CDR1 and CDR2: DFQATT and SNEGSKA (reference sequence). The CDR3 runs to 13 residues. CDR3 DNA sequence: TGCAGTGCTAGTTGGGGCACGAACACTGAAGCTTTCTTT. It encodes CSASWGTNTEAFF.

The J gene is TRBJ1-1, the V gene TRBV7-8, with 8 nucleotides matching TRBD1. The junction had 13 bases not matched to a gene; V was cut back by 7 bases and J by 0 bases. The CDR3 is 17 amino acids. CDR1 SGHVS and CDR2 FQNEAQ come from the germline V gene. CDR3 sequence reads: CASTLPPQGEVNTEAFF. CDR3 bases: TGTGCCAGCACCTTGCCACCACAGGGGGAGGTGAACACTGAAGCTTTCTTT.

The chain employs TRBV15 and TRBJ1-5; possibly TRBD1 for D (5 bases). Germline V CDR1 and CDR2: LNHNV, YYDKDF (reference sequence). The CDR3 covers 16 residues. Trimming shortened V by 2 bases and J by 3 bases, and 14 bases separated the two germline ends. CDR3 in amino acids: CATSRRARADNQPQHF. The CDR3 DNA sequence: TGTGCCACCAGCAGAAGAGCCAGGGCTGACAATCAGCCCCAGCATTTT. The entire variable domain, with the rest obtained from reference TRBV15 and TRBJ1-5, is as follows: DAMVIQNPRYQVTQFGKPVTLSCSQTLNHNVMYWYQQKSSQAPKLLFHYYDKDFNNEADTPDNFQSRRPNTSFCFLDIRSPGLGDTAMYLCATSRRARADNQPQHFGDGTRLSIL.

This chain uses TRBV9 with TRBJ2-5; TRBD2 might be the D (6 bases). Germline CDR1 and CDR2: SGDLS and YYNGEE. The V end was cut by 3 bases, the J end by 3 bases, with 12 bases between. This CDR3 has 14 residues. CDR3 nucleotide sequence: TGTGCCAGCAGCGATCGGGAGCCCGAAGAGACCCAGTACTTC. Its protein product is CASSDREPEETQYF.

The chain recombines TRBV5-1 with TRBJ2-5; D gene unclear. The germline V gene encodes CDR1 SGHRS and CDR2 YFSETQ. The CDR3 extends over 12 amino acids. The V and J ends lost 4 bases and 5 bases respectively, with 9 bases between them. CDR3 protein: CASSADRETQYF. For the CDR3, the DNA is TGCGCCAGCAGCGCTGATAGGGAGACCCAGTACTTC.

This chain joins TRBV11-2 and TRBJ2-5; D unclear. CDR1 SGHAT and CDR2 FQNNGV come from the germline V gene. Trimming left V 5 bases short and J 5 bases short, with 18 bases between. The CDR3 is made up of 15 amino acids. This CDR3 reads CASSPPDGVIETQYF. CDR3 nucleotides: TGTGCCAGCAGCCCCCCTGATGGGGTGATCGAGACCCAGTACTTC.

The chain joins TRBV6-6 to TRBJ1-5; no clear D. The germline CDR1 and CDR2 sequences are MNHNY and SVGAGI (reference sequence). V was clipped by 5 bases and J by 4 bases, with 6 bases between them. CDR3 length: 12 residues. This CDR3 is CASSPFNQPQHF. The CDR3 coding sequence is TGTGCCAGCAGTCCCTTTAATCAGCCCCAGCATTTT.

The table lists this clone with a count of one. In DNA, the CDR3 is TGTGCCAGCAGTTTCACAGGGGGCGAAGCTTTCTTT. Translated: CASSFTGGEAFF. The chain combines TRBV2 with TRBJ1-1; 9 positions match TRBD1. With V trimmed by 5 bases and J by 8 bases, 3 bases remained unmatched. The CDR3 totals 12 residues. Per the germline V gene, CDR1 is SNHLY and CDR2 is FYNNEI.

V usage is TRBV7-2 and J usage is TRBJ2-3; the D call may be TRBD1 or TRBD2 (6 bases each). The germline V gene encodes CDR1 SGHTA and CDR2 FQGNSA. V was trimmed by 11 bases and J by 0 bases, leaving 12 bases between them. This CDR3 is built from 13 residues. The CDR3 is CAVRGGSTDTQYF. CDR3 DNA: TGTGCCGTCCGAGGGGGGAGCACAGATACGCAGTATTTT.

The rearrangement joins TRBV6-2 or TRBV6-3 to TRBJ2-2; D might be TRBD2 (5 bases). V gave up 6 bases and J gave up 2 bases, with 13 bases separating them. The CDR3 runs to 15 residues. Per germline, CDR1 MNHEY and CDR2 SVGEGT. DNA of the CDR3: TGTGCCAGCAGCCTAAAGAGGGCCAACACCGGGGAGCTGTTTTTT. Its translation is CASSLKRANTGELFF.

This chain connects TRBV9 to TRBJ2-7; 11 nucleotides match TRBD2. The germline V gene encodes CDR1 SGDLS and CDR2 YYNGEE. Trimming cost V 7 bases and J 4 bases; bases outside gene matches: 4. The CDR3 is 13 residues long. This chain's CDR3 is CASSGLAEYEQYF. Here the CDR3 DNA reads TGTGCCAGCTCGGGACTAGCGGAATACGAGCAGTACTTC.

V usage is TRBV18 and J usage is TRBJ2-1; tentatively, D is TRBD1 or TRBD2 (5 bases each). This CDR3 contains 14 residues. V was pared by 5 bases and J by 6 bases, with 14 bases between. Per germline, CDR1 KGHSH and CDR2 LQKENI. DNA for the CDR3: TGTGCCAGCTCAGAAACCCGGGACCCCAATGAGCAGTTCTTC. This codes for CASSETRDPNEQFF.

V usage is TRBV29-1 and J usage is TRBJ1-3; no clear D gene. Looked up from germline, CDR1 is SQVTM and CDR2 is ANQGSEA. V was clipped by 7 bases and J by 0 bases, with 4 bases between them. The length of the CDR3 is 11 residues. The CDR3 DNA reads as TGCAGCGCTAACTCTGGAAACACCATATATTTT. Its protein is CSANSGNTIYF. The full variable domain, completed using reference TRBV29-1 and TRBJ1-3, is SAVISQKPSRDICQRGTSLTIQCQVDSQVTMMFWYRQQPGQSLTLIATANQGSEATYESGFVIDKFPISRPNLTFSTLTVSNMSPEDSSIYLCSANSGNTIYFGEGSWLTVV.

This rearrangement joins TRBV4-1 to TRBJ1-6; the match to TRBD1 covers 7 bases. The CDR3 spans 19 residues. V gave up 3 bases and J gave up 4 bases; unmatched junction bases: 15. Germline CDR1 is MGHRA and CDR2 is YSYEKL. The CDR3: CASSHLKRGRDSYNSPLHF. In nucleotides, the CDR3 is TGCGCCAGCAGCCACCTCAAACGGGGCCGGGACAGTTATAATTCACCCCTCCACTTT.